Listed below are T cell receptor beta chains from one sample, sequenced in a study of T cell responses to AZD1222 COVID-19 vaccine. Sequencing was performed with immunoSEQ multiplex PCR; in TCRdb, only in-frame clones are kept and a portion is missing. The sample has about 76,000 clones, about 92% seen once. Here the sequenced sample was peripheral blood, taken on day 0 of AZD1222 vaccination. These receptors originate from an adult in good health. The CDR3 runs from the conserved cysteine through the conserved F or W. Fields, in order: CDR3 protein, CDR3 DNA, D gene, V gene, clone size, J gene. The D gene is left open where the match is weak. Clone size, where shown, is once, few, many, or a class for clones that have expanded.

cdr3_aa: CASSLGGVHGYTF; cdr3_nt: TGTGCCAGCAGTTTGGGAGGGGTCCATGGCTACACCTTC; d_call: NA; v_call: TRBV12-3/TRBV12-4; clone_size: NA; j_call: TRBJ1-2
cdr3_aa: CASSQIGQRINSPLHF; cdr3_nt: TGTGCCAGCTCACAGATTGGACAGCGTATTAATTCACCCCTCCACTTT; d_call: NA; v_call: TRBV18; clone_size: once; j_call: TRBJ1-6
cdr3_aa: CSATGQGGGEAFF; cdr3_nt: TGCAGCGCTACGGGACAGGGCGGAGGTGAAGCTTTCTTT; d_call: TRBD1; v_call: TRBV29-1; clone_size: once; j_call: TRBJ1-1
cdr3_aa: CASSLASGNTDTQYF; cdr3_nt: TGCGCCAGCAGCTTGGCGTCAGGAAACACAGATACGCAGTATTTT; d_call: NA; v_call: TRBV5-1; clone_size: NA; j_call: TRBJ2-3
cdr3_aa: CSAWTGDGYTF; cdr3_nt: TGCAGTGCTTGGACAGGGGATGGCTACACCTTC; d_call: TRBD1; v_call: TRBV20-1; clone_size: NA; j_call: TRBJ1-2
cdr3_aa: CASSERSRAEYYGYTF; cdr3_nt: TGTGCCAGCAGTGAAAGGTCCAGGGCTGAATACTATGGCTACACCTTC; d_call: NA; v_call: TRBV6-1; clone_size: NA; j_call: TRBJ1-2
cdr3_aa: CASNLGVSETQYF; cdr3_nt: TGTGCCAGCAATTTAGGGGTCAGCGAGACCCAGTACTTC; d_call: NA; v_call: TRBV5-5; clone_size: NA; j_call: TRBJ2-5
cdr3_aa: CASSQDRWGTDTQYF; cdr3_nt: TGCGCCAGCAGCCAAGACAGGTGGGGTACAGATACGCAGTATTTT; d_call: NA; v_call: TRBV4-3; clone_size: NA; j_call: TRBJ2-3
cdr3_aa: CASSSAAETQYF; cdr3_nt: TGTGCCAGCAGTTCGGCGGCCGAGACCCAGTACTTC; d_call: NA; v_call: TRBV2; clone_size: once; j_call: TRBJ2-5
cdr3_aa: CASSQLAFRTDTQYF; cdr3_nt: TGTGCCAGCAGTCAGCTAGCGTTTAGGACAGATACGCAGTATTTT; d_call: NA; v_call: TRBV6-5; clone_size: once; j_call: TRBJ2-3
cdr3_aa: CASSLLGREGSPLHF; cdr3_nt: TGTGCCAGCAGCTTGTTGGGGCGGGAGGGTTCACCCCTCCACTTT; d_call: NA; v_call: TRBV5-6; clone_size: NA; j_call: TRBJ1-6
cdr3_aa: CASSQGEEPQHF; cdr3_nt: TGTGCCAGCAGTCAGGGGGAAGAGCCCCAGCATTTT; d_call: TRBD1; v_call: TRBV6-2/TRBV6-3; clone_size: NA; j_call: TRBJ1-5
cdr3_aa: CASSLAGTGTDTQYF; cdr3_nt: TGCGCCAGCAGCTTGGCCGGGACAGGCACAGATACGCAGTATTTT; d_call: TRBD1; v_call: TRBV5-1; clone_size: NA; j_call: TRBJ2-3
cdr3_aa: CASSPGGGWAFF; cdr3_nt: TGTGCCAGCAGCCCCGGGGGGGGCTGGGCTTTCTTT; d_call: NA; v_call: TRBV7-6; clone_size: NA; j_call: TRBJ1-1
cdr3_aa: CASITSGPSYEQYF; cdr3_nt: TGTGCCAGCATCACTAGCGGGCCATCCTACGAGCAGTACTTC; d_call: TRBD2; v_call: TRBV7-3; clone_size: NA; j_call: TRBJ2-7
cdr3_aa: CSGGGLESSTSVRSYEQYF; cdr3_nt: NA; d_call: NA; v_call: TRBV29-1; clone_size: NA; j_call: TRBJ2-7
cdr3_aa: CASSLSTTEAQPQHF; cdr3_nt: TGTGCCAGCAGCTTATCGACGACGGAGGCTCAGCCCCAGCATTTT; d_call: NA; v_call: TRBV7-8; clone_size: NA; j_call: TRBJ1-5
cdr3_aa: CASSLPGQDGSGANVLTF; cdr3_nt: TGTGCCAGCAGCCTCCCCGGGCAGGATGGGTCTGGGGCCAACGTCCTGACTTTC; d_call: NA; v_call: TRBV7-9; clone_size: NA; j_call: TRBJ2-6
cdr3_aa: CASSLAQGGYTF; cdr3_nt: TGTGCCAGCAGTTTAGCGCAAGGTGGTTACACCTTC; d_call: NA; v_call: TRBV12-3/TRBV12-4; clone_size: once; j_call: TRBJ1-2
cdr3_aa: CASSRQGANTEAFF; cdr3_nt: TGTGCCAGCAGTCGACAGGGGGCTAACACTGAAGCTTTCTTT; d_call: TRBD1; v_call: TRBV7-6; clone_size: NA; j_call: TRBJ1-1
cdr3_aa: CASSPSHSLAGLAETQYF; cdr3_nt: TGCGCCAGCAGCCCCTCCCACTCACTAGCGGGACTAGCGGAGACCCAGTACTTC; d_call: TRBD2; v_call: TRBV4-3; clone_size: NA; j_call: TRBJ2-5
cdr3_aa: CASMGPGSLTDTQYF; cdr3_nt: TGTGCCAGCATGGGTCCGGGGTCCCTCACAGATACGCAGTATTTT; d_call: NA; v_call: TRBV5-4; clone_size: NA; j_call: TRBJ2-3
cdr3_aa: CASSSARRSYGYTF; cdr3_nt: TGCGCCAGCAGCTCGGCCAGAAGGTCCTATGGCTACACCTTC; d_call: NA; v_call: TRBV5-1; clone_size: NA; j_call: TRBJ1-2
cdr3_aa: CASSFGGNYGYTF; cdr3_nt: TGTGCCAGCAGCTTTGGGGGCAACTATGGCTACACCTTC; d_call: NA; v_call: TRBV5-8; clone_size: NA; j_call: TRBJ1-2
cdr3_aa: CASSLGTGLNYGYTF; cdr3_nt: TGTGCCAGCAGCCTCGGGACAGGGCTTAACTATGGCTACACCTTC; d_call: TRBD1; v_call: TRBV27; clone_size: NA; j_call: TRBJ1-2
cdr3_aa: CASSRSSGNYEQYF; cdr3_nt: TGTGCCAGCAGCCGGTCCAGCGGGAACTACGAGCAGTACTTC; d_call: TRBD2; v_call: TRBV7-2; clone_size: NA; j_call: TRBJ2-7
cdr3_aa: CSVVDRANEKLFF; cdr3_nt: TGCAGCGTTGTAGACAGGGCTAATGAAAAACTGTTTTTT; d_call: TRBD1; v_call: TRBV29-1; clone_size: NA; j_call: TRBJ1-4
cdr3_aa: CASSLKRDRTIDTQYF; cdr3_nt: TGTGCCAGCAGCTTGAAACGGGACAGGACGATAGATACGCAGTATTTT; d_call: TRBD1; v_call: TRBV5-4; clone_size: NA; j_call: TRBJ2-3
cdr3_aa: CASRLEVLGDTQYF; cdr3_nt: TGTGCCAGCAGACTAGAGGTGTTAGGAGATACGCAGTATTTT; d_call: NA; v_call: TRBV7-2; clone_size: NA; j_call: TRBJ2-3
cdr3_aa: CSVRRGSGREKLFF; cdr3_nt: TGCAGCGTCCGTCGGGGGTCGGGTCGTGAAAAACTGTTTTTT; d_call: NA; v_call: TRBV29-1; clone_size: NA; j_call: TRBJ1-4
cdr3_aa: CASSTNQGIPYEQYF; cdr3_nt: TGTGCCAGCAGCACTAACCAGGGTATCCCCTACGAGCAGTACTTC; d_call: NA; v_call: TRBV6-8; clone_size: NA; j_call: TRBJ2-7
cdr3_aa: CASSPLTGEKLFF; cdr3_nt: TGTGCCAGCAGTCCCCTGACAGGGGAAAAACTGTTTTTT; d_call: TRBD1; v_call: TRBV27; clone_size: NA; j_call: TRBJ1-4
cdr3_aa: CASSDTGGTAEAFF; cdr3_nt: TGCGCCAGCAGCGACACAGGGGGCACGGCTGAAGCTTTCTTT; d_call: TRBD1; v_call: TRBV5-1; clone_size: NA; j_call: TRBJ1-1
cdr3_aa: CASSLGLSGNTIYF; cdr3_nt: TGTGCCAGCAGCTTAGGACTCTCTGGAAACACCATATATTTT; d_call: NA; v_call: TRBV11-2; clone_size: NA; j_call: TRBJ1-3
cdr3_aa: CASSEVGVGNYGYTF; cdr3_nt: TGTGCCAGCAGTGAAGTGGGGGTGGGTAACTATGGCTACACCTTC; d_call: NA; v_call: TRBV6-1; clone_size: NA; j_call: TRBJ1-2
cdr3_aa: CASSHREREQYF; cdr3_nt: TGTGCCAGCAGCCACAGGGAACGCGAGCAGTACTTC; d_call: NA; v_call: TRBV7-8; clone_size: NA; j_call: TRBJ2-7
cdr3_aa: CAEQAGSYNEQFF; cdr3_nt: TGTGCCGAGCAGGCGGGGTCCTACAATGAGCAGTTCTTC; d_call: NA; v_call: TRBV6-4; clone_size: NA; j_call: TRBJ2-1
cdr3_aa: CASSDQGLGGYTF; cdr3_nt: TGTGCCAGCAGTGACCAGGGACTGGGGGGCTACACCTTC; d_call: NA; v_call: TRBV6-2/TRBV6-3; clone_size: NA; j_call: TRBJ1-2
cdr3_aa: CASRLGTGGETQYF; cdr3_nt: TGTGCCAGCAGGCTCGGGACAGGGGGTGAGACCCAGTACTTC; d_call: TRBD1; v_call: TRBV6-5; clone_size: NA; j_call: TRBJ2-5
cdr3_aa: CASSLNTNTEAFF; cdr3_nt: TGTGCCAGCAGCTTGAACACGAACACTGAAGCTTTCTTT; d_call: NA; v_call: TRBV7-3; clone_size: few; j_call: TRBJ1-1
cdr3_aa: CASSYGTVDTIYF; cdr3_nt: TGTGCCAGCAGCTACGGGACGGTTGACACCATATATTTT; d_call: NA; v_call: TRBV7-9; clone_size: few; j_call: TRBJ1-3
cdr3_aa: CASSSGGQRTGNTIYF; cdr3_nt: TGTGCCAGCAGCTCTGGGGGACAGCGAACTGGAAACACCATATATTTT; d_call: TRBD1; v_call: TRBV7-6; clone_size: NA; j_call: TRBJ1-3
cdr3_aa: CASSILASGYNEQFF; cdr3_nt: TGCGCCAGCAGCATACTAGCGTCAGGCTACAATGAGCAGTTCTTC; d_call: TRBD2; v_call: TRBV5-1; clone_size: NA; j_call: TRBJ2-1
cdr3_aa: CASSFPPPWGGLDNEQFF; cdr3_nt: TGTGCCAGCAGTTTCCCCCCGCCGTGGGGGGGGCTCGACAATGAGCAGTTCTTC; d_call: NA; v_call: TRBV28; clone_size: once; j_call: TRBJ2-1
cdr3_aa: CASSDSNQPQHF; cdr3_nt: TGTGCCAGCAGCGACTCCAATCAGCCCCAGCATTTT; d_call: NA; v_call: TRBV6-2/TRBV6-3; clone_size: NA; j_call: TRBJ1-5
cdr3_aa: CASTDRGLGYTF; cdr3_nt: TGTGCCAGTACCGACAGGGGGCTCGGCTACACCTTC; d_call: TRBD1; v_call: TRBV19; clone_size: few; j_call: TRBJ1-2
cdr3_aa: CASSQTGTGEPNQPQHF; cdr3_nt: TGTGCCAGCAGCCAAACCGGGACAGGGGAACCCAATCAGCCCCAGCATTTT; d_call: TRBD1; v_call: TRBV3-1/TRBV3-2; clone_size: few; j_call: TRBJ1-5
cdr3_aa: CAWRQGYYGYTF; cdr3_nt: TGTGCCTGGAGACAAGGGTACTATGGCTACACCTTC; d_call: NA; v_call: TRBV30; clone_size: once; j_call: TRBJ1-2
cdr3_aa: CASSYLGSYNEQFF; cdr3_nt: TGTGCCAGCAGTTACTTGGGGTCCTACAATGAGCAGTTCTTC; d_call: NA; v_call: TRBV6-2/TRBV6-3; clone_size: NA; j_call: TRBJ2-1
cdr3_aa: CASRPPGGASLYF; cdr3_nt: TGTGCCAGCAGGCCCCCGGGAGGGGCGAGCTTGTACTTC; d_call: TRBD2; v_call: TRBV12-3/TRBV12-4; clone_size: NA; j_call: TRBJ2-7
cdr3_aa: CRVTGSTLPCSGNTIYF; cdr3_nt: TGCAGGGTGACCGGGAGTACCTTACCGTGCTCTGGAAACACCATATATTTT; d_call: NA; v_call: TRBV29-1; clone_size: NA; j_call: TRBJ1-3
cdr3_aa: CASSPLPQGSSGNTIYF; cdr3_nt: TGTGCCAGCAGCCCCCTGCCGCAGGGCAGCTCTGGAAACACCATATATTTT; d_call: NA; v_call: TRBV9; clone_size: NA; j_call: TRBJ1-3
cdr3_aa: CASSFSLGDTEAFF; cdr3_nt: TGTGCCAGCAGCTTTTCACTCGGAGACACTGAAGCTTTCTTT; d_call: NA; v_call: TRBV5-4; clone_size: NA; j_call: TRBJ1-1
cdr3_aa: CASSRLSGVGQPQHF; cdr3_nt: TGTGCCAGTAGCCGACTATCCGGGGTCGGTCAGCCCCAGCATTTT; d_call: NA; v_call: TRBV19; clone_size: NA; j_call: TRBJ1-5